One sample yielded the 24 T cell receptor beta chains listed below, sequenced in a study of Ad26.COV2.S vaccination and SARS-CoV-2 variants. Assay: immunoSEQ multiplex PCR; the TCRdb copy retains only in-frame clones and omits some. The sample lists about 680,000 clones; roughly 90% were seen once. The treatment is: over 15 received Ad26.COV2.S at low or high dose, single or two shots; about 5 received placebo; per-sample allocation not given. All samples were drawn on day 63, counting from the first vaccine or placebo injection. This sample comprised peripheral blood, obtained in a trial of Ad26.COV2.S vaccine versus placebo. The source of these receptors is a person aged 18 to 65 who received the Ad26.COV2.S COVID-19 vaccine or a placebo.

This chain uses TRBV6-2 or TRBV6-3 with TRBJ2-3; unclear D gene. Trimming took off 5 bases at V and 3 bases at J, with 15 bases between the two ends. The CDR3 runs to 15 residues. The germline gives CDR1 MNHEY, CDR2 SVGEGT. This CDR3 is CASSATRPVTDTQYF. The CDR3 region has the DNA TGTGCCAGCAGTGCAACCCGCCCGGTGACAGATACGCAGTATTTT.

The chain links TRBV4-3 to TRBJ2-3, with D perhaps TRBD2 (7 bases). V was cut by 0 bases and J by 4 bases, with 20 bases left in between. The CDR3 is made up of 18 amino acids. From germline, CDR1 is LGHNA and CDR2 YSLEER. In DNA form, the CDR3 reads TGCGCCAGCAGCCAAGATTTGTGGGGGGGCCAGTTGTCAGATACGCAGTATTTT. Protein product: CASSQDLWGGQLSDTQYF.

This clone has just one count. The chain carries TRBV24-1 and TRBJ2-3; TRBD1 matches at 10 bases. With V trimmed by 3 bases and J by 5 bases, 7 bases remained unmatched. Germline V gene data show CDR1 as KGHDR and CDR2 as SFDVKD. The CDR3 covers 16 residues. The CDR3 sequence: CATSDPDRGQEDTQYF. CDR3 bases: TGTGCCACCAGTGATCCAGACAGGGGGCAGGAAGATACGCAGTATTTT.

The chain couples TRBV7-8 to TRBJ1-6; D may be TRBD1 (5 bases). The germline V and J ends were trimmed by 5 bases and 10 bases, with 18 bases remaining between them. CDR3 length: 15 residues. Germline-derived CDR1 and CDR2 are SGHVS and FQNEAQ. The CDR3 here is CASSPRDRGNSPLHF. The CDR3 nucleotides read TGTGCCAGCAGCCCGCGGGACCGGGGAAACTCACCCCTCCACTTT.

The chain uses TRBV10-3 and TRBJ2-1; 10 bases fit TRBD2. The CDR3 length is 14 residues. V shed 6 bases and J 6 bases; nucleotides not matched to a gene: 5. Looked up from germline, CDR1 is ENHRY and CDR2 is SYGVKD. The CDR3 is CAIRGTSVFNEQFF. The CDR3 DNA reads TGTGCCATCAGGGGGACTAGCGTATTCAATGAGCAGTTCTTC.

The J gene is TRBJ1-4, the V gene TRBV19, with a possible D match to TRBD1 (6 bases). Trimming cost V 5 bases and J 5 bases, with 12 bases left between them. This CDR3 is built from 14 residues. Germline V CDR1 and CDR2: LNHDA, SQIVND (reference sequence). CDR3 nucleotides: TGTGCCAGTAGTGTGGGACACTACAATGAAAAACTGTTTTTT. Translation gives CASSVGHYNEKLFF.

A single count supports this clone. This CDR3 is also generated by other DNA sequences in the sample. The chain uses TRBV14 and TRBJ2-7; D may be TRBD2 (6 bases). CDR3 length: 14 residues. V lost 2 bases, J lost 0 bases, and 8 bases lay in between. Germline V gene sequence: CDR1 SGHDN, CDR2 FVKESK. This CDR3 reads CASSQTGSSYEQYF. CDR3 nucleotides: TGTGCCAGCAGCCAAACCGGGAGCTCCTACGAGCAGTACTTC. The full variable domain, completed using reference TRBV14 and TRBJ2-7, is EAGVTQFPSHSVIEKGQTVTLRCDPISGHDNLYWYRRVMGKEIKFLLHFVKESKQDESGMPNNRFLAERTGGTYSTLKVQPAELEDSGVYFCASSQTGSSYEQYFGPGTRLTVT.

The chain links TRBV5-4 to TRBJ1-6; D might be TRBD1 (5 bases). The CDR3 is 15 residues long. Per the germline V gene, CDR1 is SGHNT and CDR2 is YYREEE (reference sequence). Deletions cut 1 base from V and 3 bases from J, with 8 bases between. The CDR3 region is CASSLTGDYNSPLHF. In nucleotides, the CDR3 is TGTGCCAGCAGCTTGACGGGGGACTATAATTCACCCCTCCACTTT.

The chain links TRBV6-5 to TRBJ1-3; D may be TRBD1 (6 bases). V was shortened by 6 bases and J by 0 bases, with 9 bases between the two germline ends. The germline V gene has CDR1 MNHEY and CDR2 SVGAGI. This CDR3 comprises 14 residues. CDR3 nucleotide sequence: TGTGCCAGCAGGGCACAGGGCTCTGGAAACACCATATATTTT. It is translated as CASRAQGSGNTIYF.

The chain recombines TRBV4-3 with TRBJ2-2; D uncertain. Per germline, CDR1 LGHNA and CDR2 YSLEER. The CDR3 spans 15 residues. Trimming left V 0 bases short and J 6 bases short, with 11 bases between. The CDR3 loop reads CASSQDRSAPGELFF. The CDR3 coding sequence is TGCGCCAGCAGCCAAGATCGGTCCGCTCCCGGGGAGCTGTTTTTT.

V and J are TRBV30 and TRBJ1-2, with unresolved D. Germline assignment: CDR1 GTSNPN and CDR2 SVGIG (reference sequence). Deletions cut 5 bases from V and 3 bases from J, with 13 bases between. The CDR3 extends over 13 amino acids. The CDR3 sequence: CAWEPAAYYGYTF. The CDR3 coding sequence is TGTGCCTGGGAGCCAGCCGCCTACTATGGCTACACCTTC.

This sequence joins TRBV7-2 and TRBJ1-2, with D possibly matching TRBD1 (5 bases). The ends were cut back, 1 base at V and 2 bases at J, with 11 bases in the middle. Germline CDR1 is SGHTA and CDR2 is FQGNSA. The CDR3 is 15 amino acids. This chain's CDR3 is CASSLVGVMNYGYTF. The CDR3 DNA follows: TGTGCCAGCAGCTTAGTGGGGGTTATGAACTATGGCTACACCTTC. Looking up the rest from reference TRBV7-2 and TRBJ1-2 gives the full variable domain: GAGVSQSPSNKVTEKGKDVELRCDPISGHTALYWYRQSLGQGLEFLIYFQGNSAPDKSGLPSDRFSAERTGGSVSTLTIQRTQQEDSAVYLCASSLVGVMNYGYTFGSGTRLTVV.

This chain joins TRBV19 and TRBJ1-1; 8 bases match TRBD1. Per the germline V gene, CDR1 is LNHDA and CDR2 is SQIVND (reference sequence). The length of the CDR3 is 13 residues. Unmatched junction bases numbered 1, after V lost 6 bases and J lost 1 base. CDR3 coding DNA: TGTGCCAGTAGGGACAGGGAGAACACTGAAGCTTTCTTT. This sequence encodes CASRDRENTEAFF.

The chain couples TRBV9 to TRBJ2-5; perhaps TRBD1 as D (6 bases). V lost 0 bases and J 4 bases, leaving 13 bases between the germline ends. The germline V gene encodes CDR1 SGDLS and CDR2 YYNGEE. This CDR3 contains 15 residues. CDR3 in amino acids: CASSVVDRFSETQYF. The CDR3 DNA is TGTGCCAGCAGCGTAGTCGACAGGTTCTCAGAGACCCAGTACTTC.

The chain has TRBV24-1 and TRBJ1-2; 7 bases are a match to TRBD1. V shed 7 bases, J shed 8 bases, and the junction held 6 bases outside the gene matches. The germline V gene has CDR1 KGHDR and CDR2 SFDVKD. The CDR3 runs 12 residues. CDR3 DNA: TGTGCCACCAGCGGGACAGACAGGGGCTACACCTTC. Its translation is CATSGTDRGYTF.

This chain connects TRBV30 to TRBJ1-5; D not certain. With 4 bases removed from V and 0 bases from J, the gap between germline ends came to 10 bases. CDR1 is GTSNPN and CDR2 is SVGIG in the germline V gene (reference sequence). The CDR3 extends over 14 amino acids. The CDR3 DNA reads as TGTGCCTGGAAGGATTACAGTAGCAATCAGCCCCAGCATTTT. Its protein product is CAWKDYSSNQPQHF. Full variable domain (missing parts from reference TRBV30 and TRBJ1-5): SQTIHQWPATLVQPVGSPLSLECTVEGTSNPNLYWYRQAAGRGLQLLFYSVGIGQISSEVPQNLSASRPQDRQFILSSKKLLLSDSGFYLCAWKDYSSNQPQHFGDGTRLSIL.

The chain has TRBV29-1 and TRBJ1-1, with D perhaps matching TRBD1 (5 bases). CDR3 length: 12 amino acids. The V end was cut by 4 bases, the J end by 4 bases, with 10 bases between. Germline V gives CDR1 SQVTM, CDR2 ANQGSEA. CDR3 in DNA: TGCAGCGTTGGTGACGGGGGCACTGAAGCTTTCTTT. Translating gives CSVGDGGTEAFF.

The rearrangement joins TRBV2 to TRBJ2-1; D is perhaps TRBD2 (5 bases). The CDR3 is made up of 11 amino acids. V was clipped by 8 bases and J by 4 bases, with 6 bases between them. In germline, CDR1 is SNHLY, CDR2 FYNNEI. The CDR3 is CASDYYNEQFF. DNA of the CDR3: TGTGCCAGCGACTATTACAATGAGCAGTTCTTC.

J is TRBJ2-7 and V is TRBV7-6; the D is unclear. The V and J ends lost 5 bases and 2 bases respectively, with 13 bases between them. Germline CDR1 is SGHVS and CDR2 is FNYEAQ. CDR3 length equals 14 residues. DNA for the CDR3: TGTGCCAGCAGCCCCTTTTCGGGTGCCTACGAGCAGTACTTC. It translates to CASSPFSGAYEQYF.

This clone was counted a single time. The CDR3 spells CASRRGARTGELFF. The CDR3 coding sequence is TGTGCCAGCAGGCGGGGGGCGCGCACCGGGGAGCTGTTTTTT. The chain carries TRBV7-7 and TRBJ2-2, with 8 bases matching TRBD2. This CDR3 region has 14 residues. Germline CDR1 reads SSHAT; CDR2 reads FNYEAQ (reference sequence). J was trimmed by 4 bases and V by 6 bases; bases with no gene match: 4.

This clone has a single count. The gene calls are TRBV4-1 and TRBJ2-5; TRBD1 might be the D (5 bases). Trimming pared 1 base from V and 5 bases from J, leaving 8 bases between. Germline lookup yields CDR1 MGHRA and CDR2 YSYEKL. This CDR3 spans 13 amino acids. The CDR3: CASSQGGFETQYF. CDR3 sequence (DNA): TGCGCCAGCAGCCAAGGGGGCTTTGAGACCCAGTACTTC.

This chain uses TRBV6-5 with TRBJ2-1, with D possibly called TRBD1 or TRBD2 (5 bases each). This CDR3 is built from 13 residues. V was trimmed by 5 bases and J by 8 bases, leaving 13 bases between them. CDR1 and CDR2 from the germline V gene are MNHEY and SVGAGI. The CDR3 nucleotides read TGTGCCAGCAGTCGGGGCGGAGCCTATGAGCAGTTCTTC. Its protein is CASSRGGAYEQFF.

The V gene is TRBV7-9, the J gene TRBJ2-5; possible D gene TRBD1, 6 bases. CDR3 length equals 15 residues. V was clipped by 6 bases and J by 5 bases, with 19 bases between them. From germline, CDR1 is SEHNR and CDR2 FQNEAQ (reference sequence). The CDR3 DNA sequence: TGTGCCAGCAGGAATCCAAATACGAGGGGGGAGACCCAGTACTTC. Protein: CASRNPNTRGETQYF.

The chain links TRBV19 to TRBJ1-5, with D uncertain. This CDR3 has 14 amino acids. V dropped 3 bases and J dropped 7 bases, with 13 bases sitting between them. Looked up from germline, CDR1 is LNHDA and CDR2 is SQIVND (reference sequence). For the CDR3, the DNA is TGTGCCAGTAGTATCACGGGTTCCATCCAGCCCCAGCATTTT. Translated, it gives CASSITGSIQPQHF.